The 9 T cell receptor beta chains presented below share a single source sample, sequenced in a study of Graves' ophthalmopathy and Graves' hyperthyroidism. Investigators amplified TCR beta CDR3 regions from RNA transcripts. Scientists carried out first-round RT-PCR using HTBI primers and then a second-round multiplex PCR. TCRdb analysed the multiplex PCR reads with MiXCR anew, one entry per CDR3 protein. This sample carries some 350,000 distinct CDR3 sequences, approximately 18% of them seen once, and the ten largest clones take 2.4%. The material sequenced was peripheral blood. The origin of the receptors is an adult woman with stable Graves' hyperthyroidism.

This clonotype was detected many times. The V gene is TRBV28, the J gene TRBJ2-7; no firm D call. The CDR3 is made up of 13 amino acids. Germline V gene lookup returns CDR1 MDHEN and CDR2 SYDVKM. Trimming took off 7 bases at V and 0 bases at J, with 10 bases between the two ends. The DNA of the CDR3 is TGTGCCAGCACCGAAGATCTCTCCTACGAGCAGTACTTC. Amino acid sequence: CASTEDLSYEQYF.

This clonotype came up a few times. Here the CDR3 DNA reads TGTGCCAGCTCATCACAACAGGGGGGGACCGACGAGCAGTACTTC. It specifies CASSSQQGGTDEQYF. The rearrangement uses TRBV18 and TRBJ2-7; weak D call: TRBD1 (8 bases). CDR3 length equals 15 residues. Germline V gives CDR1 KGHSH, CDR2 LQKENI. Trimming left V 5 bases short and J 5 bases short, with 19 bases between.

This clonotype was observed at least ten times. This rearrangement joins TRBV6-5 to TRBJ2-5; possible D gene TRBD2, 5 bases. The V and J ends lost 4 bases and 5 bases respectively, with 11 bases between them. This CDR3 region has 13 residues. Germline CDR1 and CDR2: MNHEY and SVGAGI. The CDR3 spells CASSLGALETQYF. The CDR3 nucleotides are TGTGCCAGCAGTTTGGGAGCTCTTGAGACCCAGTACTTC.

This clonotype was seen at least ten times. V usage is TRBV15 and J usage is TRBJ1-1, with D possibly TRBD1 on 5 matching bases. V was cut by 3 bases and J by 1 base, with 15 bases left in between. The CDR3 is 16 amino acids. The germline CDR1 and CDR2 sequences are LNHNV and YYDKDF (reference sequence). The CDR3 is CATSRGLRDQNTEAFF. In nucleotides, the CDR3 is TGTGCCACCAGCAGGGGTCTGCGGGACCAGAACACTGAAGCTTTCTTT.

This clonotype was observed at least ten times. V is TRBV20-1 and J is TRBJ2-5; D ambiguous. V lost 5 bases and J 5 bases, leaving 12 bases between the germline ends. Germline CDR1 is DFQATT and CDR2 is SNEGSKA (reference sequence). CDR3 size: 12 residues. The CDR3 loop is CSAQPSAETQYF. CDR3 DNA sequence: TGCAGTGCTCAGCCATCAGCGGAGACCCAGTACTTC.

This clonotype was observed a handful of times. The chain has TRBV9 and TRBJ1-2; unclear D gene. V lost 0 bases and J lost 4, with 13 bases in between. Per the germline V gene, CDR1 is SGDLS and CDR2 is YYNGEE. The CDR3 consists of 15 residues. The DNA of the CDR3 is TGTGCCAGCAGCGTAGGAGACTCAGCTCCCTATGGCTACACCTTC. It codes for CASSVGDSAPYGYTF.

This chain uses TRBV6-2 or TRBV6-3 with TRBJ1-5, with D tentatively TRBD1 (5 bases). Trimming left V 6 bases short and J 5 bases short, with 23 bases between. CDR3 size: 17 residues. The germline V gene encodes CDR1 MNHEY and CDR2 SVGEGT. CDR3 residues: CASSPRWGRAGDQPQHF. As DNA, the CDR3 is TGTGCCAGCAGCCCCCGGTGGGGCCGGGCTGGTGATCAGCCCCAGCATTTT.

This clonotype was detected many times. The chain combines TRBV20-1 with TRBJ1-6, with 10 nucleotides matching TRBD1. The CDR3 loop spans 14 amino acids. Germline-derived CDR1 and CDR2 are DFQATT and SNEGSKA (reference sequence). The chain's CDR3 is CRGTGTGDNSPLHF. The CDR3 DNA reads as TGCAGGGGAACCGGGACAGGGGATAATTCACCCCTCCACTTT.

This clonotype was picked up many times. The chain joins TRBV20-1 to TRBJ1-6, with 10 bases fitting TRBD1. Losses at the gene ends were 3 bases for V and 10 bases for J; bases not matched to a gene: 18. Per the germline V gene, CDR1 is DFQATT and CDR2 is SNEGSKA (reference sequence). CDR3 length equals 18 residues. Here the CDR3 reads CSARTGTGDLWYPSPLHF. DNA of the CDR3: TGCAGTGCTAGGACCGGGACAGGGGATCTATGGTATCCGTCACCCCTCCACTTT.